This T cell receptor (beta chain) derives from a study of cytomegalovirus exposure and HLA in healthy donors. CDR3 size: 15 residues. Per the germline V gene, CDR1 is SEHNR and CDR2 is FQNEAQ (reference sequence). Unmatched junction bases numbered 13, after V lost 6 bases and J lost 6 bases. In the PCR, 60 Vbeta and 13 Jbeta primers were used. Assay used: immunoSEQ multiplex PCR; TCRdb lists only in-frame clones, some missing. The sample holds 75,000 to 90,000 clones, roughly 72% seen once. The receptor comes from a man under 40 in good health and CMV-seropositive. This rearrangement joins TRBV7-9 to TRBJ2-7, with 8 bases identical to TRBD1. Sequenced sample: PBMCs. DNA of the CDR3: TGTGCCAGCAGGTTCACAGGACAGGGAACGGGCGAGCAGTACTTC. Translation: CASRFTGQGTGEQYF.